This entry lists 23 T cell receptor beta chains sequenced from one sample in a study of cytomegalovirus exposure and HLA in healthy donors (dated 2017 in TCRdb). The library was prepared using the immunoSEQ multiplex PCR assay. TCRdb took this table from immuneACCESS and kept in-frame rearrangements with V and J called. Such tables lack part of the clones; where checked against another copy, unresolved V genes explain under half of the gap, and the rest is unexplained. The sample table holds some 150,000 clones, of which about 90% were seen once. The ten largest account for 6.2% of the sample. The sample comprised PBMCs. These TCRs come from a woman between 25 and 40 years old in good health and CMV-seropositive.

V and J are TRBV6-5 and TRBJ1-2; D gene ambiguous. Trimming removed 0 bases at V and 4 bases at J, with 6 bases between. The CDR3 loop spans 13 amino acids. In germline, CDR1 is MNHEY, CDR2 SVGAGI. Written as DNA, the CDR3 is TGTGCCAGCAGTTACTCCGGCGGCTATGGCTACACCTTC. This codes for CASSYSGGYGYTF.

V is TRBV2 and J is TRBJ2-3; possible D gene TRBD1, 5 bases. V shed 7 bases and J shed 0 bases, with 8 bases lying between them. This CDR3 comprises 13 residues. Germline lookup yields CDR1 SNHLY and CDR2 FYNNEI. In DNA form, the CDR3 reads TGTGCCAGCAAGACAGCAAGCACAGATACGCAGTATTTT. Translating gives CASKTASTDTQYF. Based on the CDR3 plus reference TRBV2 and TRBJ2-3, the full variable domain is EPEVTQTPSHQVTQMGQEVILRCVPISNHLYFYWYRQILGQKVEFLVSFYNNEISEKSEIFDDQFSVERPDGSNFTLKIRSTKLEDSAMYFCASKTASTDTQYFGPGTRLTVL.

The chain recombines TRBV27 with TRBJ2-7, with TRBD2 matching 8 bases. Germline values: CDR1 MNHEY, CDR2 SMNVEV (reference sequence). This CDR3 is built from 13 residues. V gave up 3 bases and J gave up 7 bases; unmatched junction bases: 5. CDR3 DNA sequence: TGTGCCAGCAGTTTCGGGGGGGCCGGGGAGCAGTACTTC. It specifies CASSFGGAGEQYF.

The V call is TRBV6-5, the J call TRBJ1-4; TRBD1 agrees at 7 bases. V was pared by 6 bases and J by 1 base, with 5 bases of the junction left unmatched. The CDR3 is 15 residues long. CDR1 is MNHEY, CDR2 SVGAGI, per germline. The CDR3 DNA sequence: TGTGCCAGCAGACCCGGGACAGAAACTAATGAAAAACTGTTTTTT. This encodes CASRPGTETNEKLFF.

This chain uses TRBV2 with TRBJ2-1; TRBD2 matches 7 bases. The germline CDR1 and CDR2 sequences are SNHLY and FYNNEI. V shed 3 bases, J shed 4 bases, and the junction held 12 bases outside the gene matches. This CDR3 region has 17 residues. The CDR3 loop reads CASSDSRGLRLYNEQFF. Written as DNA, the CDR3 is TGTGCCAGCAGTGACTCCCGGGGACTACGATTATACAATGAGCAGTTCTTC.

This sequence joins TRBV2 and TRBJ2-1; possible D gene TRBD1, 7 bases. Germline V gives CDR1 SNHLY, CDR2 FYNNEI. The V and J ends lost 10 bases and 6 bases respectively, with 25 bases between them. This CDR3 contains 16 residues. The CDR3 loop reads CANYAAGSGGINEQFF. The CDR3 nucleotides are TGTGCCAACTACGCAGCGGGCTCAGGGGGTATCAATGAGCAGTTCTTC.

The CDR3 DNA reads as TGCGCCAGCAGCTTGGTAGGCCAAGGGGGCCGGCAGTACTTC. This sequence encodes CASSLVGQGGRQYF. The chain joins TRBV5-1 to TRBJ2-7, with TRBD1 identical over 7 bases. With V trimmed by 0 bases and J by 9 bases, 9 bases remained unmatched. The germline CDR1 and CDR2 sequences are SGHRS and YFSETQ. The length of the CDR3 is 14 residues.

V gene TRBV10-2 combines with J gene TRBJ2-5; 7 positions match TRBD2. V was pared by 3 bases and J by 5 bases, with 12 bases of the junction left unmatched. The CDR3 runs 16 residues. Germline CDR1 reads WSHSY; CDR2 reads SAAADI. The CDR3 DNA reads as TGCGCCAGCAGTGATTGGCTAGCGGTCCTAAGGGAGACCCAGTACTTC. Translating gives CASSDWLAVLRETQYF.

This rearrangement joins TRBV5-1 to TRBJ2-5, with 8 bases matching TRBD2. Germline assignment: CDR1 SGHRS and CDR2 YFSETQ. V was clipped by 4 bases and J by 1 base; unmatched bases: 6. This CDR3 spans 15 amino acids. CDR3 residues: CASSDFSGTQETQYF. Written as DNA, the CDR3 is TGCGCCAGCAGCGATTTTAGCGGGACCCAAGAGACCCAGTACTTC. Full variable domain (outside the CDR3, taken from reference TRBV5-1 and TRBJ2-5): KAGVTQTPRYLIKTRGQQVTLSCSPISGHRSVSWYQQTPGQGLQFLFEYFSETQRNKGNFPGRFSGRQFSNSRSEMNVSTLELGDSALYLCASSDFSGTQETQYFGPGTRLLVL.

The genes are TRBV7-9 and TRBJ2-3; 7 bases are shared with TRBD1. The CDR3 has 14 amino acids. V dropped 4 bases and J dropped 2; count of bases not matched to a gene: 3. The germline V gene has CDR1 SEHNR and CDR2 FQNEAQ (reference sequence). This CDR3 is CASSSRGNTDTQYF. The CDR3 DNA is TGTGCCAGCAGCTCCAGGGGGAACACAGATACGCAGTATTTT. The whole variable domain, filled in from reference TRBV7-9 and TRBJ2-3, reads DTGVSQNPRHKITKRGQNVTFRCDPISEHNRLYWYRQTLGQGPEFLTYFQNEAQLEKSRLLSDRFSAERPKGSFSTLEIQRTEQGDSAMYLCASSSRGNTDTQYFGPGTRLTVL.

The rearrangement joins TRBV5-1 to TRBJ2-3; D may be TRBD2 (6 bases). This CDR3 is built from 17 residues. Trimming cost V 4 bases and J 2 bases, with 20 bases left between them. Germline assignment: CDR1 SGHRS and CDR2 YFSETQ. In DNA, the CDR3 is TGCGCCAGCAGCACACCCCCGCCCGGGAGTTCCACAGATACGCAGTATTTT. The encoded protein is CASSTPPPGSSTDTQYF.

V is TRBV5-8 and J is TRBJ1-6, with a tentative D call TRBD1 (5 bases). V was clipped by 2 bases and J by 0 bases, with 9 bases between them. Germline V CDR1 and CDR2: SGHTS, YDEGEE. The CDR3 sequence is 16 residues long. The CDR3, as DNA: TGTGCCAGCAGCTTCCAGGGTCTCTCCTATAATTCACCCCTCCACTTT. Translating gives CASSFQGLSYNSPLHF.

The gene calls are TRBV28 and TRBJ2-7, with D tentatively TRBD1 (5 bases). Trimming took 7 bases from V and 7 from J, leaving 14 bases between them. The CDR3 runs to 12 residues. Germline CDR1 and CDR2: MDHEN and SYDVKM. CDR3 nucleotides: TGTGCCAGCACTCCCGCGGCAGGGGAGCAGTACTTC. Translating it yields CASTPAAGEQYF.

The V and J genes are TRBV5-1 and TRBJ2-1; 15 bases are shared with TRBD2. The germline CDR1 and CDR2 sequences are SGHRS and YFSETQ. This CDR3 is 19 amino acids long. Losses at the gene ends were 7 bases for V and 5 bases for J; bases not matched to a gene: 16. The CDR3 region is CASRNGGLAGGLSDNEQFF. Here the CDR3 DNA reads TGCGCCAGCCGGAACGGTGGACTAGCGGGAGGGTTGTCCGACAATGAGCAGTTCTTC.

V is TRBV12-5 and J is TRBJ2-5, with 7 bases identical to TRBD2. Germline V gene data show CDR1 as LGHNT and CDR2 as FRNRAP. After removal of 6 bases from V and 4 bases from J, the junction contained 11 bases not matched to a gene. The length of the CDR3 is 15 residues. CDR3 DNA sequence: TGTGCTAGTGGACCCGGACTAGGAGGCTCAGAGACCCAGTACTTC. It codes for CASGPGLGGSETQYF.

The CDR3 DNA follows: TGTGCCAGCAGTGGACAAAGAAACATTCAGTACTTC. It is translated as CASSGQRNIQYF. The chain uses TRBV2 and TRBJ2-4; D is unresolved. The germline gives CDR1 SNHLY, CDR2 FYNNEI. V lost 4 bases and J 6 bases, leaving 7 bases between the germline ends. CDR3 length: 12 residues.

The rearrangement joins TRBV7-6 to TRBJ2-3, with TRBD2 identical over 7 bases. CDR1 and CDR2 (germline): SGHVS, FNYEAQ. Trimming removed 1 base from V and 0 bases from J; junction bases left unmatched: 4. This CDR3 has 16 amino acids. The DNA for the CDR3 is TGTGCCAGCAGCTTAGAGGTTAGCGGGAGCACAGATACGCAGTATTTT. It codes for CASSLEVSGSTDTQYF.

The V call is TRBV5-4, the J call TRBJ2-2, with a possible D match to TRBD2 (5 bases). The CDR3 is 14 amino acids. Trimming cost V 4 bases and J 5 bases, with 12 bases left between them. Germline assignment: CDR1 SGHNT and CDR2 YYREEE (reference sequence). CDR3 in DNA: TGTGCCAGCAGCACTCGAGAGGGAACCGGGGAGCTGTTTTTT. Translating it yields CASSTREGTGELFF. Full variable domain (rest looked up from reference TRBV5-4 and TRBJ2-2): ETGVTQSPTHLIKTRGQQVTLRCSSQSGHNTVSWYQQALGQGPQFIFQYYREEENGRGNFPPRFSGLQFPNYSSELNVNALELDDSALYLCASSTREGTGELFFGEGSRLTVL.

The rearrangement joins TRBV4-1 to TRBJ1-3, with TRBD1 matching 7 bases. Germline V gene data show CDR1 as MGHRA and CDR2 as YSYEKL. Unmatched junction bases numbered 7, after V lost 3 bases and J lost 5 bases. The CDR3 consists of 15 residues. CDR3: CASSHPDRERNTIYF. The CDR3 coding sequence is TGCGCCAGCAGCCATCCCGACAGGGAGCGAAACACCATATATTTT.

The chain carries TRBV5-1 and TRBJ1-4, with 7 positions matching TRBD1. The CDR3 runs 14 residues. V dropped 4 bases and J dropped 3; count of bases not matched to a gene: 3. Germline V lookup: CDR1 SGHRS, CDR2 YFSETQ. The CDR3 DNA is TGCGCCAGCAGCCGGGACAGCCCTAATGAAAAACTGTTTTTT. Residues: CASSRDSPNEKLFF.

This sequence joins TRBV29-1 and TRBJ2-1, with TRBD2 matching 7 bases. The germline V gene has CDR1 SQVTM and CDR2 ANQGSEA. The CDR3 totals 12 residues. The V and J ends lost 6 bases and 9 bases, in that order; junction bases with no gene match: 8. For the CDR3, the DNA is TGCAGCGTGGCAGAAGCTAGCGGTGAGCAGTTCTTC. Encoded protein: CSVAEASGEQFF.

The J gene is TRBJ1-1, the V gene TRBV19; 8 nucleotides line up with TRBD1. Trimming took 5 bases from V and 5 from J; bases not matched to a gene: 7. Per the germline V gene, CDR1 is LNHDA and CDR2 is SQIVND (reference sequence). This CDR3 comprises 14 residues. The CDR3 here is CASSHDRGGTEAFF. In DNA form, the CDR3 reads TGTGCCAGTAGTCATGACAGGGGAGGGACTGAAGCTTTCTTT.

The chain joins TRBV6-1 to TRBJ1-1, with 7 bases aligning to TRBD1. The CDR3 has 16 residues. J lost 1 base, V lost 3 bases, and 8 bases had no gene match. Germline CDR1 MNHNS, CDR2 SASEGT. This CDR3 reads CASSDRLTGANTEAFF. The CDR3 nucleotides are TGTGCCAGCAGTGACAGATTAACAGGGGCGAACACTGAAGCTTTCTTT.